A selection of T cell receptor beta chains follows, all from one sample in a study of vaccination effects on CD4 cells after COVID-19. Sequenced by immunoSEQ multiplex PCR; TCRdb stores in-frame clones only, minus some. The sample has 70,000 to 75,000 clones; around 77% are singletons. These receptors' targets are unknown. The sample here was CD4+ T cells from PBMCs cultured without peptide, taken before COVID-19 vaccination. These receptors originate from a human donor who received a COVID-19 vaccine. The CDR3 runs from the conserved cysteine through the conserved F or W. D genes are given only for firm matches. Size values are once, few and many counts, or a class for expanded clones, and some rows have none.

v_call	j_call	clone_size	d_call	cdr3_aa	cdr3_nt
TRBV19	TRBJ1-1	once	TRBD1	CASSISFDRVAAEAFF	TGTGCCAGTAGTATCTCCTTTGACAGGGTTGCTGCTGAAGCTTTCTTT
TRBV19	TRBJ1-6	-	-	CASSMGGWSESPLHF	TGTGCCAGTAGTATGGGGGGGTGGTCGGAGTCACCCCTCCACTTT
TRBV19	TRBJ1-5	few	-	CASSQGAQNQPQHF	TGTGCCAGTAGTCAAGGGGCCCAGAATCAGCCCCAGCATTTT
TRBV7-9	TRBJ2-4	-	TRBD2	CASSLERNLGGKNIQYF	TGTGCCAGCAGCTTAGAGCGCAATTTGGGGGGGAAAAACATTCAGTACTTC
TRBV19	TRBJ1-2	-	-	CASSPARTAFYGYTF	TGTGCCAGTAGTCCCGCGAGGACGGCCTTTTATGGCTACACCTTC
TRBV6-5	TRBJ1-2	-	-	CASGPARNYGYTF	TGTGCCAGCGGTCCGGCCCGTAACTATGGCTACACCTTC
TRBV30	TRBJ1-5	-	-	CAWSTTESNQPQHF	TGTGCCTGGAGTACGACAGAAAGCAATCAGCCCCAGCATTTT
TRBV3-1/TRBV3-2	TRBJ2-1	-	-	CASSQEIRTPSSYNEQFF	TGTGCCAGCAGCCAAGAAATTCGGACACCGAGCTCCTACAATGAGCAGTTCTTC
TRBV4-1	TRBJ1-5	-	-	CASSQYRENSNQPQHF	TGCGCCAGCAGCCAATACAGGGAAAATAGCAATCAGCCCCAGCATTTT
TRBV24-1	TRBJ2-4	-	-	CATFVRVPAKNIQYF	TGTGCCACCTTTGTCCGTGTTCCGGCCAAAAACATTCAGTACTTC
TRBV23-1	TRBJ1-3	-	-	CASSQSQGGRDPRSGSGNTIYF	TGCGCCAGCAGTCAATCCCAGGGCGGGAGGGATCCACGATCAGGGTCTGGAAACACCATATATTTT
TRBV5-6	TRBJ2-3	-	TRBD2	CASSLGPGGRDTQYF	TGTGCCAGCAGCTTGGGGCCGGGGGGGAGAGATACGCAGTATTTT
TRBV5-5	TRBJ1-1	-	-	CASSPGWTEAFF	TGTGCCAGCAGCCCCGGGTGGACTGAAGCTTTCTTT
TRBV5-4	TRBJ1-2	-	TRBD1	CASKGPSTGGGYTF	TGTGCCAGCAAAGGCCCTTCGACAGGGGGAGGCTACACCTTC
TRBV5-1	TRBJ2-6	-	-	CASSLSPVSGANVLTF	TGCGCCAGCAGCCTAAGTCCGGTCTCTGGGGCCAACGTCCTGACTTTC
TRBV12-3/TRBV12-4	TRBJ1-6	-	-	CASRPGALPLHF	TGTGCCAGCAGGCCGGGTGCTCTCCCCCTCCACTTT
TRBV24-1	TRBJ1-3	-	-	CATSDSRSSGNTIYF	TGTGCCACCAGTGATTCCCGGAGCTCTGGAAACACCATATATTTT
TRBV6-6	TRBJ1-2	-	-	CATGGDYGYTF	TGTGCCACCGGGGGGGACTATGGCTACACCTTC
TRBV9	TRBJ1-1	-	-	CASSVEVFTEAFF	TGTGCCAGCAGCGTAGAAGTCTTCACTGAAGCTTTCTTT
TRBV2	TRBJ1-2	-	-	CASSPQADTNYGYTF	TGTGCCAGCAGTCCCCAGGCCGATACTAACTATGGCTACACCTTC
TRBV7-2	TRBJ2-3	once	TRBD2	CASSASTGLFTDTQYF	TGTGCCAGCAGCGCCTCGACGGGACTATTCACAGATACGCAGTATTTT
TRBV6-5	TRBJ1-6	few	TRBD1	CATTRTGYNSPLHF	TGTGCCACAACTAGGACAGGTTATAATTCACCCCTCCACTTT
TRBV4-2	TRBJ1-1	-	-	CASSLIRDTVEAFF	TGTGCCAGCAGCCTTATCCGGGACACCGTAGAAGCTTTCTTT
TRBV9	TRBJ2-5	-	-	CASSVGSRETQYF	TGTGCCAGCAGCGTAGGAAGCCGGGAGACCCAGTACTTC
TRBV20-1	TRBJ1-1	few	-	CSGQMNTEAFF	TGCAGTGGACAGATGAACACTGAAGCTTTCTTT
TRBV6-4	TRBJ1-2	-	-	CASTDTRNGYTF	TGTGCCAGCACCGACACCCGAAATGGCTACACCTTC
TRBV29-1	TRBJ1-4	-	-	CSGLMGGRNEKLFF	TGCAGCGGCCTTATGGGGGGGCGTAATGAAAAACTGTTTTTT
TRBV11-2	TRBJ1-4	-	-	CASSLDRGLLEKLFF	TGTGCCAGCAGCTTAGATCGTGGACTTCTTGAAAAACTGTTTTTT
TRBV5-4	TRBJ1-4	-	-	CASSTSSGGAGEKLFF	TGTGCCAGCAGTACTAGTTCGGGGGGCGCGGGTGAAAAACTGTTTTTT
TRBV9	TRBJ1-1	-	-	CASSTLGQGVTEAFF	TGTGCCAGCAGCACTTTGGGGCAGGGAGTCACTGAAGCTTTCTTT
TRBV30	TRBJ2-5	once	-	CAWRVTGGWETQYF	TGTGCCTGGAGGGTGACAGGCGGATGGGAGACCCAGTACTTC
TRBV5-1	TRBJ2-3	-	-	CASRGQPSTDTQYF	TGCGCCAGCAGAGGACAACCAAGCACAGATACGCAGTATTTT
TRBV5-1	TRBJ2-5	-	-	CASSSPGQETQYF	TGCGCCAGCAGCTCCCCGGGGCAAGAGACCCAGTACTTC
TRBV27	TRBJ2-5	-	-	CASRPTGSETQYF	TGTGCCAGCAGACCCACGGGGTCGGAGACCCAGTACTTC
TRBV12-5	TRBJ1-1	once	TRBD1	CASGTTGGTEAFF	TGTGCTAGTGGTACTACAGGGGGCACTGAAGCTTTCTTT
TRBV2	TRBJ1-1	-	-	CASSEDWTTREAFF	TGTGCCAGCAGCGAAGACTGGACGACCCGTGAAGCTTTCTTT
TRBV5-8	TRBJ2-3	-	TRBD2	CASPRGLAGGQGTDTQYF	TGTGCCAGCCCACGGGGACTAGCGGGGGGGCAGGGCACAGATACGCAGTATTTT
TRBV30	TRBJ2-5	-	TRBD2	CAWSVRREGRQETQYF	TGTGCCTGGAGTGTAAGGAGGGAGGGGCGTCAAGAGACCCAGTACTTC
TRBV28	TRBJ1-5	-	-	CASSSPRGSLENQPQHF	TGTGCCAGCAGTTCCCCCCGGGGGAGTTTAGAGAATCAGCCCCAGCATTTT
TRBV5-1	TRBJ2-1	once	TRBD2	CASSLLSGGPIYNEQFF	TGCGCCAGCAGCTTACTAAGCGGGGGACCCATCTACAATGAGCAGTTCTTC
TRBV6-5	TRBJ2-5	-	-	CASSYISGVGGETQYF	TGTGCCAGCAGTTACATATCGGGGGTAGGGGGAGAGACCCAGTACTTC
TRBV6-6	TRBJ2-2	-	-	CASSYSYKTNTGELFF	TGTGCCAGCAGTTACTCTTACAAGACGAACACCGGGGAGCTGTTTTTT
TRBV7-3	TRBJ2-1	-	-	CASSKQSGEQFF	TGTGCCAGCAGCAAACAGTCGGGTGAGCAGTTCTTC
TRBV7-8	TRBJ1-5	-	-	CASSLKTGDDSNQPQHF	TGTGCCAGCAGCTTAAAAACAGGAGACGATAGCAATCAGCCCCAGCATTTT
TRBV25-1	TRBJ2-3	-	-	CASSDRDGITDTQYF	TGTGCCAGCAGTGACCGGGACGGTATCACAGATACGCAGTATTTT
TRBV5-1	TRBJ2-5	-	-	CASSLLGAPETQYF	TGCGCCAGCAGCTTGTTAGGGGCCCCAGAGACCCAGTACTTC
TRBV10-1	TRBJ2-4	-	-	CASSESSLGAKNIQYF	TGCGCCAGCAGTGAGAGCTCCCTAGGGGCCAAAAACATTCAGTACTTC
TRBV5-1	TRBJ2-5	few	-	CASSLAGNQETQYF	TGCGCCAGCAGCTTGGCAGGGAATCAAGAGACCCAGTACTTC
TRBV28	TRBJ1-2	-	-	CASSMPRGRGYGYTF	TGTGCCAGCAGTATGCCCAGGGGCCGAGGCTATGGCTACACCTTC
TRBV28	TRBJ1-3	-	-	CASSSRPAGFRSYGNTIYF	TGTGCCAGCAGTTCACGACCCGCCGGGTTCAGGTCTTACGGAAACACCATATATTTT